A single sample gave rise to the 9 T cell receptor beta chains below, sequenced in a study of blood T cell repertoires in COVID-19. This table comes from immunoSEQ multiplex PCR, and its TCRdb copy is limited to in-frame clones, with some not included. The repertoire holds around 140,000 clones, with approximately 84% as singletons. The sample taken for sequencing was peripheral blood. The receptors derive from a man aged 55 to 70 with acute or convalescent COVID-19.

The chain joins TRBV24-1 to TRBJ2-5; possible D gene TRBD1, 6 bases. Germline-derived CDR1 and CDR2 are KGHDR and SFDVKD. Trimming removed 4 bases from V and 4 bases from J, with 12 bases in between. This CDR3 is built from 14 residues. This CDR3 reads CATSDPRGGETQYF. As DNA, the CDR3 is TGTGCCACCAGTGACCCCAGGGGTGGAGAGACCCAGTACTTC.

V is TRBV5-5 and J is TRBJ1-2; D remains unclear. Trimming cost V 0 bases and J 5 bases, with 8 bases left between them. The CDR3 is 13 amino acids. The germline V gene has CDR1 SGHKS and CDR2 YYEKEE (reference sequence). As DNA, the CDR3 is TGTGCCAGCAGCTTGGGAGCCGGGTATGGCTACACCTTC. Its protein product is CASSLGAGYGYTF.

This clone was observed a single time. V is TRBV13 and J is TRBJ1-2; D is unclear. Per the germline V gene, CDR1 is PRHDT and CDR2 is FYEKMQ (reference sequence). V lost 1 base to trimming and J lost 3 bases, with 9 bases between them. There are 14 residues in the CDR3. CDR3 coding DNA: TGTGCCAGCAGCTTAGTAAGACAAGACTATGGCTACACCTTC. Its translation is CASSLVRQDYGYTF.

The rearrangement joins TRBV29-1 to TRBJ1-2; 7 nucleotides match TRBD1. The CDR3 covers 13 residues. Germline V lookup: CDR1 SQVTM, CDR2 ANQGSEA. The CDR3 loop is CSFGDSIGDGYTF. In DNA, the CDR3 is TGCAGTTTTGGGGACAGTATTGGCGATGGCTACACCTTC.

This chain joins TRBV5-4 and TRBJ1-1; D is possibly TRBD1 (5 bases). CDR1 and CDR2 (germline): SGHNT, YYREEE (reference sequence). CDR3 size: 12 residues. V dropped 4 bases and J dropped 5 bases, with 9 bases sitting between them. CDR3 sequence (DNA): TGTGCCAGCAGCACTGGGGGGACTGAAGCTTTCTTT. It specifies CASSTGGTEAFF.

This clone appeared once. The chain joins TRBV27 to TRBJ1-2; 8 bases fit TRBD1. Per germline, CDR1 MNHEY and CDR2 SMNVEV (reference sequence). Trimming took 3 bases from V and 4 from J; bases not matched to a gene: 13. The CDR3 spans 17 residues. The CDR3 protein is CASSLKGGRGRVYGYTF. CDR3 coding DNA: TGTGCCAGCAGTTTGAAGGGAGGCAGGGGGCGCGTCTATGGCTACACCTTC.

The CDR3 protein is CASSQGGEQFF. The CDR3 DNA follows: TGTGCCAGCAGTCAGGGAGGTGAGCAGTTCTTC. The chain is built from TRBV28 and TRBJ2-1; D may be TRBD2 (6 bases). The germline V and J ends were trimmed by 5 bases and 9 bases, with 8 bases remaining between them. Germline V CDR1 and CDR2: MDHEN, SYDVKM. The CDR3 is 11 residues long. Variable domain in full (rest from reference TRBV28 and TRBJ2-1): DVKVTQSSRYLVKRTGEKVFLECVQDMDHENMFWYRQDPGLGLRLIYFSYDVKMKEKGDIPEGYSVSREKKERFSLILESASTNQTSMYLCASSQGGEQFFGPGTRLTVL.

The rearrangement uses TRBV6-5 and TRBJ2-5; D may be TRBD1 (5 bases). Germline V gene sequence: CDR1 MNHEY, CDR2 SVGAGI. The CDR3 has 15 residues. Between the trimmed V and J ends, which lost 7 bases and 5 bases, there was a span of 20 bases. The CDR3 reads CASTGAAGYEETQYF. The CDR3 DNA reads TGTGCCAGCACTGGGGCGGCAGGGTACGAGGAGACCCAGTACTTC.

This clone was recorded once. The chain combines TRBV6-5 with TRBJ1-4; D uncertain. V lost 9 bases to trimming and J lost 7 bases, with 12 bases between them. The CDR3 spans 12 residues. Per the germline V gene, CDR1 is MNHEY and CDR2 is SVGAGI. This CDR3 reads CASGELGEKLFF. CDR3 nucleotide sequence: TGTGCCAGTGGGGAGTTGGGTGAAAAACTGTTTTTT.